The 12 T cell receptor beta chains presented below share a single source sample, sequenced in a study of Ad26.COV2.S vaccination and SARS-CoV-2 variants. Specified treatment: over 15 received Ad26.COV2.S at low or high dose, single or two shots; several received placebo; per-sample allocation not given. Sample collection was performed on day 63 after the first vaccine or placebo injection. Generated by immunoSEQ multiplex PCR, the TCRdb table keeps only in-frame clones and is missing some. The sample carries some 480,000 clones, roughly 87% recorded once. This specimen was peripheral blood, taken in a trial of Ad26.COV2.S vaccine versus placebo. These TCRs come from a person aged 18-65 years who received the Ad26.COV2.S COVID-19 vaccine or a placebo.

This chain connects TRBV5-4 to TRBJ1-1; D might be TRBD1 (6 bases). This CDR3 spans 14 amino acids. Looked up from germline, CDR1 is SGHNT and CDR2 is YYREEE (reference sequence). With 6 bases removed from V and 3 bases from J, the gap between germline ends came to 15 bases. CDR3 protein: CASTQGGWYTEAFF. CDR3 nucleotide sequence: TGTGCCAGCACCCAAGGGGGGTGGTACACTGAAGCTTTCTTT.

The V gene is TRBV4-2, the J gene TRBJ1-2; no firm D call. CDR3 length: 14 amino acids. Trimming left V 2 bases short and J 2 bases short, with 9 bases between. Germline V gene data show CDR1 as LGHNA and CDR2 as YNFKEQ. Here the CDR3 DNA reads TGTGCCAGCAGCCAACAGCCAATCAACTATGGCTACACCTTC. Its translation is CASSQQPINYGYTF.

About this clone itself: Other DNA variants within this sample encode the same CDR3. The chain combines TRBV9 with TRBJ2-7, with 12 bases matching TRBD1. Germline-derived CDR1 and CDR2 are SGDLS and YYNGEE. The CDR3 runs 14 residues. Unmatched junction bases numbered 3, after V lost 4 bases and J lost 4 bases. In nucleotides, the CDR3 is TGTGCCAGCAGCCCGGGACAGGGGGCTTACGAGCAGTACTTC. This sequence encodes CASSPGQGAYEQYF.

This rearrangement joins TRBV18 to TRBJ1-1, with a weak D call TRBD1 (6 bases). The germline V gene encodes CDR1 KGHSH and CDR2 LQKENI. Trimming pared 6 bases from V and 4 bases from J, leaving 21 bases between. The CDR3 runs to 16 residues. CDR3 sequence: CASSPITGKGRTEAFF. In nucleotides, the CDR3 is TGTGCCAGCTCGCCAATTACAGGGAAAGGTCGCACTGAAGCTTTCTTT.

J is TRBJ2-2 and V is TRBV7-2, with 8 bases that match TRBD2. From germline, CDR1 is SGHTA and CDR2 FQGNSA. The CDR3 has 16 amino acids. V lost 5 bases and J lost 4; bases outside the gene matches: 9. The CDR3 is CASSRDGLAGTGELFF. For the CDR3, the DNA is TGTGCCAGCAGCCGCGACGGACTAGCCGGCACCGGGGAGCTGTTTTTT.

The V call is TRBV5-1, the J call TRBJ1-1; D is possibly TRBD1 (6 bases). The CDR3 length is 16 residues. CDR1 SGHRS and CDR2 YFSETQ come from the germline V gene. V lost 4 bases, J lost 10 bases, and 26 bases lay in between. CDR3 in amino acids: CASSPRQDLYEYGAFF. CDR3 nucleotide sequence: TGCGCCAGCAGCCCGCGACAGGACCTCTACGAGTACGGAGCTTTCTTT.

The chain has TRBV2 and TRBJ2-7; TRBD1 aligns across 9 bases. The CDR3 is made up of 14 amino acids. Looked up from germline, CDR1 is SNHLY and CDR2 is FYNNEI. Trimming cost V 7 bases and J 6 bases; bases outside gene matches: 10. The CDR3 bases are TGTGCCAGCATTCCCGGACAGGGGAGACTCGAGCAGTACTTC. The encoded protein is CASIPGQGRLEQYF. Together with reference TRBV2 and TRBJ2-7, the CDR3 gives the full variable domain: EPEVTQTPSHQVTQMGQEVILRCVPISNHLYFYWYRQILGQKVEFLVSFYNNEISEKSEIFDDQFSVERPDGSNFTLKIRSTKLEDSAMYFCASIPGQGRLEQYFGPGTRLTVT.

The V gene is TRBV27, the J gene TRBJ2-7; the D gene is possibly TRBD1 (5 bases). This CDR3 has 14 residues. The germline V and J ends were trimmed by 2 bases and 5 bases, with 13 bases remaining between them. In germline, CDR1 is MNHEY, CDR2 SMNVEV (reference sequence). CDR3 region: CASSLRQGFNEQYF. The CDR3 DNA is TGTGCCAGCAGTTTACGGCAGGGTTTTAACGAGCAGTACTTC.

The chain carries TRBV5-4 and TRBJ1-1; TRBD1 aligns across 7 bases. V trimming: 6 bases; J trimming: 5 bases; junction bases outside the gene matches: 13. The length of the CDR3 is 15 residues. Germline CDR1 reads SGHNT; CDR2 reads YYREEE (reference sequence). CDR3: CASTQGGSGGTEAFF. The CDR3 bases are TGTGCCAGCACCCAGGGGGGCAGTGGAGGGACTGAAGCTTTCTTT.

The chain recombines TRBV19 with TRBJ2-5, with 10 bases matching TRBD1. J lost 5 bases, V lost 10 bases, and 7 bases had no gene match. The CDR3 is 13 amino acids. CDR1 and CDR2 from the germline V gene are LNHDA and SQIVND (reference sequence). DNA of the CDR3: TGTGCCACCCGACAGGGGGCGAGGGAGACCCAGTACTTC. Translating it yields CATRQGARETQYF.

The rearrangement uses TRBV5-1 and TRBJ2-1; 12 nucleotides align to TRBD2. With 3 bases clipped from V and 0 bases from J, the junction kept 7 bases outside the gene matches. Germline assignment: CDR1 SGHRS and CDR2 YFSETQ. The CDR3 contains 18 residues. The DNA for the CDR3 is TGCGCCAGCAGCTATGGACTAGCGGGAACCAGCTCCTACAATGAGCAGTTCTTC. Encoded protein: CASSYGLAGTSSYNEQFF.

The V and J genes are TRBV18 and TRBJ2-6; 7 nucleotides agree with TRBD1. Germline V lookup: CDR1 KGHSH, CDR2 LQKENI. V lost 3 bases and J lost 3; bases outside the gene matches: 2. This CDR3 has 15 residues. Written as DNA, the CDR3 is TGTGCCAGCTCACCTCAGGGGGTTGGGGCCAACGTCCTGACTTTC. As protein: CASSPQGVGANVLTF. Full variable domain (missing parts from reference TRBV18 and TRBJ2-6): NAGVMQNPRHLVRRRGQEARLRCSPMKGHSHVYWYRQLPEEGLKFMVYLQKENIIDESGMPKERFSAEFPKEGPSILRIQQVVRGDSAAYFCASSPQGVGANVLTFGAGSRLTVL.